This entry lists 3 T cell receptor beta chains sequenced from one sample in a study of cytomegalovirus exposure and HLA in healthy donors. Produced via immunoSEQ multiplex PCR; TCRdb's table is partial and in-frame only. Altogether about 160,000 clones are present, over 85% being singletons, with the ten largest covering under 4.5%. What was sequenced was PBMCs. The receptor set was obtained from a young man in good health and CMV-seropositive.

The CDR3 protein is CATTLGGTTTDTQYF. For the CDR3, the DNA is TGTGCCACCACCCTAGGAGGAACGACCACAGATACGCAGTATTTT. This chain connects TRBV5-4 to TRBJ2-3; tentatively, D is TRBD2 (5 bases). Germline V gene data show CDR1 as SGHNT and CDR2 as YYREEE (reference sequence). The CDR3 has 15 amino acids. Trimming took off 9 bases at V and 2 bases at J, with 19 bases between the two ends.

This clone was seen once. Here the CDR3 reads CASSLGSSSYNEQFF. The DNA for the CDR3 is TGTGCCAGCAGCTTAGGTTCGAGCTCCTACAATGAGCAGTTCTTC. This chain connects TRBV7-9 to TRBJ2-1; unclear D gene. V gave up 1 base and J gave up 0 bases, with 7 bases separating them. The CDR3 runs 15 residues. Germline V CDR1 and CDR2: SEHNR, FQNEAQ (reference sequence).

J is TRBJ1-2 and V is TRBV19, with TRBD1 identical over 7 bases. This CDR3 contains 16 residues. Germline-derived CDR1 and CDR2 are LNHDA and SQIVND (reference sequence). Trimming at V came to 4 bases and at J to 3 bases, leaving 11 bases not matched to a gene. In nucleotides, the CDR3 is TGTGCCAGTAGTACAACACGGGACAGTTTGGACTATGGCTACACCTTC. This translates into CASSTTRDSLDYGYTF.